Presented here are 31 T cell receptor beta chains from one specimen sequenced in a study of early T cells in non-severe SARS-CoV-2 infection. TCRdb re-called the 5' RACE reads with MiXCR, one entry per CDR3 protein. The sample consists of about 66,000 distinct CDR3 sequences, roughly 10% of them appearing once. The sample was whole blood. The source is an adult who was a healthcare worker with PCR-confirmed SARS-CoV-2 infection or an uninfected control (not recorded which).

The chain carries TRBV4-2 and TRBJ2-3; D call uncertain. V was clipped by 0 bases and J by 0 bases, with 4 bases between them. The CDR3 consists of 14 residues. Germline V lookup: CDR1 LGHNA, CDR2 YNFKEQ. This CDR3 is CASSQDTSTDTQYF. In DNA form, the CDR3 reads TGTGCCAGCAGCCAAGATACTAGCACAGATACGCAGTATTTT.

This clonotype was detected ten times or more. The chain carries TRBV28 and TRBJ2-3; TRBD2 aligns across 7 bases. Unmatched junction bases numbered 5, after V lost 3 bases and J lost 2 bases. CDR3 length: 15 residues. The germline V gene encodes CDR1 MDHEN and CDR2 SYDVKM. The DNA for the CDR3 is TGTGCCAGCAGTTTTGGGGACTATTTCACAGATACGCAGTATTTT. Amino acid sequence: CASSFGDYFTDTQYF.

There are a few counts of this clonotype. V and J are TRBV5-1 and TRBJ2-3; tentative D call: TRBD2 (6 bases). The CDR3 has 16 amino acids. V was shortened by 0 bases and J by 2 bases, with 13 bases between the two germline ends. From germline, CDR1 is SGHRS and CDR2 YFSETQ. CDR3 sequence reads: CASSLDAGPPTDTQYF. The CDR3 region has the DNA TGCGCCAGCAGCTTGGACGCGGGACCTCCCACAGATACGCAGTATTTT.

A few counts support this clonotype. The chain is built from TRBV6-6 and TRBJ2-3; D possibly corresponds to TRBD2 (6 bases). Germline V CDR1 and CDR2: MNHNY, SVGAGI (reference sequence). The CDR3 loop spans 16 amino acids. Trimming stripped 10 bases from V and 2 bases from J, with 22 bases between. This CDR3 is CATHPSGGVYTDTQYF. CDR3 coding DNA: TGTGCCACCCATCCCTCAGGAGGGGTCTACACAGATACGCAGTATTTT.

The sample holds a few counts of this clonotype. V usage is TRBV15 and J usage is TRBJ2-1; D gene unclear. Germline assignment: CDR1 LNHNV and CDR2 YYDKDF (reference sequence). Trimming shortened V by 5 bases and J by 5 bases, and 25 bases separated the two germline ends. This CDR3 is built from 18 residues. CDR3 DNA sequence: TGTGCCACCAGCCCCCTTAGCAGAGTCACGGATTTTAACAATGAGCAGTTCTTC. Amino acids: CATSPLSRVTDFNNEQFF.

This rearrangement joins TRBV11-3 to TRBJ2-1; no clear D. Germline assignment: CDR1 SGHNT and CDR2 YENEEA. This CDR3 region has 11 residues. The V gene lost 4 bases and the J gene lost 8 bases, with 6 bases spanning the gap. The CDR3 DNA reads as TGTGCCAGCAGCTCCAATCATGAGCAGTTCTTC. Translated, it gives CASSSNHEQFF.

In this sample, this clonotype turned up many times. The V and J genes are TRBV30 and TRBJ2-1, with 9 bases fitting TRBD2. Unmatched junction bases numbered 13, after V lost 1 base and J lost 0 bases. Germline V CDR1 and CDR2: GTSNPN, SVGIG (reference sequence). This CDR3 is 19 amino acids long. CDR3 region: CAWSGLAEGDPISYNEQFF. CDR3 nucleotide sequence: TGTGCCTGGAGTGGACTAGCGGAGGGGGACCCGATCTCCTACAATGAGCAGTTCTTC.

Many counts were recorded for this clonotype. The J gene is TRBJ2-7, the V gene TRBV29-1; no firm D call. Germline-derived CDR1 and CDR2 are SQVTM and ANQGSEA. The V end lost 3 bases, the J end lost 3 bases, and 15 bases lay between the germline ends. The CDR3 sequence is 14 residues long. The CDR3 spells CSVEGGPGDYEQYF. In nucleotides, the CDR3 is TGCAGCGTTGAGGGTGGGCCGGGTGACTACGAGCAGTACTTC.

This clonotype was seen ten or more times. V is TRBV4-2 and J is TRBJ1-3; maybe TRBD1 (5 bases). CDR3 length: 17 amino acids. Trimming removed 4 bases from V and 0 bases from J, with 16 bases in between. Per the germline V gene, CDR1 is LGHNA and CDR2 is YNFKEQ. The chain's CDR3 is CASSLQAGPRSGNTIYF. CDR3 bases: TGTGCCAGCAGCCTCCAGGCAGGGCCCCGCTCTGGAAACACCATATATTTT.

This clonotype was found many times. CDR3 in DNA: TGCGCCAGCAGCTTGTTAGGTGAAGCTGGGAATGAGCAGTTCTTC. This gives the protein CASSLLGEAGNEQFF. The chain has TRBV5-1 and TRBJ2-1; D is undetermined. Looked up from germline, CDR1 is SGHRS and CDR2 is YFSETQ. This CDR3 has 15 residues. Trimming stripped 1 base from V and 7 bases from J, with 15 bases between.

This clonotype was observed a handful of times. This chain joins TRBV7-8 and TRBJ2-7; D remains unclear. This CDR3 is built from 14 residues. CDR1 and CDR2 (germline): SGHVS, FQNEAQ. V lost 2 bases and J 4 bases, leaving 12 bases between the germline ends. CDR3 protein: CASSLRQEYYEQYF. The CDR3, as DNA: TGTGCCAGCAGCTTAAGACAAGAGTATTACGAGCAGTACTTC.

In this sample, this clonotype turned up a few times. V gene TRBV4-2 combines with J gene TRBJ2-1; 10 bases match TRBD2. J lost 3 bases, V lost 8 bases, and 4 bases had no gene match. Germline V CDR1 and CDR2: LGHNA, YNFKEQ. CDR3 size: 14 residues. The DNA for the CDR3 is TGTGCCAGCGGAGGGACTAGCGACTACAATGAGCAGTTCTTC. As protein: CASGGTSDYNEQFF.

The gene calls are TRBV12-3 or TRBV12-4 and TRBJ2-7; 8 bases agree with TRBD2. V lost 7 bases, J lost 2 bases, and 13 bases stayed unmatched. The CDR3 covers 16 residues. CDR3 loop: CASTSISGSVPYEQYF. CDR3 coding DNA: TGTGCCAGCACTTCCATCAGCGGGAGCGTTCCCTACGAGCAGTACTTC.

This clonotype showed up many times. This chain links TRBV7-6 with TRBJ2-6; D is tentatively TRBD1 or TRBD2 (5 bases each). V lost 3 bases and J lost 2, with 5 bases in between. This CDR3 region has 14 residues. Germline-derived CDR1 and CDR2 are SGHVS and FNYEAQ. The CDR3 is CASSLGAGANVLTF. Here the CDR3 DNA reads TGTGCCAGCAGCTTGGGGGCTGGGGCCAACGTCCTGACTTTC. Looking up the rest from reference TRBV7-6 and TRBJ2-6 gives the full variable domain: GAGVSQSPRYKVTKRGQDVALRCDPISGHVSLYWYRQALGQGPEFLTYFNYEAQQDKSGLPNDRFSAERPEGSISTLTIQRTEQRDSAMYRCASSLGAGANVLTFGAGSRLTVL.

This clonotype was detected many times. The chain has TRBV7-3 and TRBJ2-2; 11 bases fit TRBD2. Germline CDR1 and CDR2: SGHTA and FQGTGA. CDR3 size: 16 residues. The J segment lost 1 base and the V segment lost 5 bases, leaving 3 bases of the junction unmatched. CDR3 sequence: CASSATSGRNTGELFF. The CDR3 nucleotides are TGTGCCAGCAGCGCAACTAGCGGGAGGAACACCGGGGAGCTGTTTTTT.

The V and J genes are TRBV4-2 and TRBJ2-3; no clear D gene. CDR1 LGHNA and CDR2 YNFKEQ come from the germline V gene. This CDR3 is 14 amino acids long. V dropped 4 bases and J dropped 3 bases, with 11 bases sitting between them. DNA for the CDR3: TGTGCCAGCAGCCCACAAGCGCCTACAGATACGCAGTATTTT. Translating it yields CASSPQAPTDTQYF.

By share of the sample, this clonotype is medium-sized. The genes are TRBV20-1 and TRBJ2-5; 10 bases match TRBD2. V was pared by 0 bases and J by 4 bases, with 5 bases of the junction left unmatched. Germline CDR1 and CDR2: DFQATT and SNEGSKA (reference sequence). This CDR3 has 15 residues. The CDR3 coding sequence is TGCAGTGCTAGAGATCCCCTAGCGGGAGCAGAGACCCAGTACTTC. It is translated as CSARDPLAGAETQYF.

This chain links TRBV30 with TRBJ2-1, with 8 bases lining up with TRBD2. Per germline, CDR1 GTSNPN and CDR2 SVGIG (reference sequence). CDR3 length: 13 amino acids. Trimming took 2 bases from V and 8 from J; bases not matched to a gene: 5. The CDR3 nucleotides read TGTGCCTGGAGTACGTACGGGGGGGATGAGCAGTTCTTC. Translating it yields CAWSTYGGDEQFF.

This clonotype was observed many times. One end of the junction is discordant with germline, which a read error may explain. The chain's CDR3 is CSARPPGGPPYNEQFF. The CDR3 nucleotides read TGCAGCGCTAGACCTCCGGGCGGGCCGCCCTACAATGAGCAGTTCTTC. J is TRBJ2-1 and V is TRBV20-1; the D gene is possibly TRBD2 (5 bases). CDR3 length equals 16 residues. CDR1 DFQATT and CDR2 SNEGSKA come from the germline V gene (reference sequence).

V usage is TRBV7-3 and J usage is TRBJ2-5, with D uncertain. Deletions cut 2 bases from V and 0 bases from J, with 4 bases between. Germline values: CDR1 SGHTA, CDR2 FQGTGA. The length of the CDR3 is 13 residues. As DNA, the CDR3 is TGTGCCAGCAGCTTAGCATACCAAGAGACCCAGTACTTC. It specifies CASSLAYQETQYF.

The chain recombines TRBV20-1 with TRBJ1-5; TRBD1 matches at 8 bases. Germline-derived CDR1 and CDR2 are DFQATT and SNEGSKA (reference sequence). J lost 4 bases, V lost 5 bases, and 16 bases had no gene match. The CDR3 consists of 17 residues. CDR3 sequence reads: CSAYMTGAAIRNQPQHF. CDR3 nucleotide sequence: TGCAGTGCTTATATGACAGGGGCCGCGATCCGAAATCAGCCCCAGCATTTT.

A few counts support this clonotype. CDR3 protein: CASSSPGQGSYEQYF. The CDR3 DNA reads TGTGCCAGCAGCTCACCGGGACAGGGGTCCTACGAGCAGTACTTC. This chain joins TRBV11-2 and TRBJ2-7, with 10 bases fitting TRBD1. Per the germline V gene, CDR1 is SGHAT and CDR2 is FQNNGV. J was trimmed by 1 base and V by 4 bases; bases with no gene match: 4. The CDR3 runs to 15 residues. Looking up the rest from reference TRBV11-2 and TRBJ2-7 gives the full variable domain: EAGVAQSPRYKIIEKRQSVAFWCNPISGHATLYWYQQILGQGPKLLIQFQNNGVVDDSQLPKDRFSAERLKGVDSTLKIQPAKLEDSAVYLCASSSPGQGSYEQYFGPGTRLTVT.

This clonotype was found many times. V usage is TRBV5-1 and J usage is TRBJ2-6; possibly TRBD1 or TRBD2 for D (5 bases each). V was trimmed by 0 bases and J by 0 bases, leaving 25 bases between them. Germline V CDR1 and CDR2: SGHRS, YFSETQ. This CDR3 contains 22 residues. The CDR3 DNA follows: TGCGCCAGCAGCTTGGAGACCCAGGCGTCGGGGCAGACGAGCTCTGGGGCCAACGTCCTGACTTTC. Amino acids: CASSLETQASGQTSSGANVLTF.

This clonotype was seen a handful of times. V and J are TRBV10-2 and TRBJ2-2; TRBD2 matches at 13 bases. V dropped 6 bases and J dropped 6; count of bases not matched to a gene: 4. Germline-derived CDR1 and CDR2 are WSHSY and SAAADI. The CDR3 loop spans 15 amino acids. The CDR3 DNA reads as TGCGCCAGCAGACTGGGGACTAGCGGGGCCGGGGAGCTGTTTTTT. Protein: CASRLGTSGAGELFF.

The V and J genes are TRBV20-1 and TRBJ1-2; D call uncertain. With 5 bases removed from V and 4 bases from J, the gap between germline ends came to 14 bases. Germline lookup yields CDR1 DFQATT and CDR2 SNEGSKA (reference sequence). The CDR3 length is 13 residues. The CDR3 DNA is TGCAGTGCTCCCGTCCCCCTCTCCTATGGCTACACCTTC. Translated: CSAPVPLSYGYTF.

The gene calls are TRBV27 and TRBJ2-7; D call uncertain. CDR1 is MNHEY, CDR2 SMNVEV, per germline (reference sequence). The CDR3 is 13 residues long. V was trimmed by 8 bases and J by 1 base, leaving 12 bases between them. CDR3 sequence reads: CASARIASYEQYF. The CDR3 DNA reads TGTGCCAGCGCTAGGATAGCATCCTACGAGCAGTACTTC.

This clonotype occurred many times. The rearrangement joins TRBV20-1 to TRBJ2-1, with D possibly TRBD2 on 6 matching bases. The CDR3 extends over 14 amino acids. CDR1 and CDR2 from the germline V gene are DFQATT and SNEGSKA (reference sequence). V lost 0 bases and J 9 bases, leaving 15 bases between the germline ends. CDR3 sequence (DNA): TGCAGTGCTAGAGATGGACTAACCCGCGGTGAGCAGTTCTTC. It yields the protein CSARDGLTRGEQFF.

The CDR3 bases are TGCGCCAGCAGCAGGGCGGGACAGGGAAGCTCTGGGGCCAACGTCCTGACTTTC. Encoded protein: CASSRAGQGSSGANVLTF. This chain links TRBV5-1 with TRBJ2-6; 9 bases map to TRBD1. Germline V gene data show CDR1 as SGHRS and CDR2 as YFSETQ. The trim removed 4 bases at V and 0 bases at J, leaving 8 bases unmatched. The CDR3 runs to 18 residues.

This clonotype was observed a few times. The chain combines TRBV29-1 with TRBJ2-3; 16 nucleotides align to TRBD2. Trimming took 6 bases from V and 5 from J; bases not matched to a gene: 5. CDR1 and CDR2 (germline): SQVTM, ANQGSEA. This CDR3 spans 15 amino acids. The CDR3 coding sequence is TGCAGCGTGGGGACTAGCGGGAGGGCCTTAGATACGCAGTATTTT. It is translated as CSVGTSGRALDTQYF.

This clonotype was seen more than once but under ten times. The chain links TRBV9 to TRBJ2-1; 14 bases map to TRBD2. V gave up 1 base and J gave up 8 bases; unmatched junction bases: 14. From germline, CDR1 is SGDLS and CDR2 YYNGEE. The CDR3 covers 19 residues. Here the CDR3 reads CASSVPRGLAGVFSHEQFF. In DNA form, the CDR3 reads TGTGCCAGCAGCGTACCGAGGGGACTAGCGGGAGTTTTTAGCCATGAGCAGTTCTTC. The whole variable domain, remainder taken from reference TRBV9 and TRBJ2-1, is DSGVTQTPKHLITATGQRVTLRCSPRSGDLSVYWYQQSLDQGLQFLIQYYNGEERAKGNILERFSAQQFPDLHSELNLSSLELGDSALYFCASSVPRGLAGVFSHEQFFGPGTRLTVL.

The table lists this clonotype with a count of one. The CDR3 DNA sequence: TGTGCCAGCAGTTTAACGGCAGGGGGCGTCATCAGCGTCCTGACTTTC. Residues: CASSLTAGGVISVLTF. The rearrangement joins TRBV12-3 or TRBV12-4 to TRBJ2-6, with TRBD1 matching over 8 bases. The CDR3 totals 16 residues. Germline trimming cut 2 bases from V and 12 bases from J; bases unmatched to any gene: 12.